This paragraph covers one T cell receptor beta chain sequence. V lost 2 bases to trimming and J lost 5 bases, with 12 bases between them. CDR3 size: 14 residues. The germline V gene encodes CDR1 SEHNR and CDR2 FQNEAQ (reference sequence). The sample originates from a study of regulatory T cells in long-lasting Graves disease. Libraries of TCR beta came from iRepertoire HTBI primers plus Arm-PCR of CDR3 regions. TCRdb re-analysed the multiplex PCR reads in MiXCR, keeping a single row per CDR3 protein. The repertoire includes 300,000 to 400,000 distinct CDR3 sequences, around 15% of them detected once, and 30% sits in the top ten. Time point described: newly diagnosed GD, antithyroid drugs for less than 3 months. TCR sequences were obtained from RNA taken from PBMCs. Another study also made use of these data, one on T cells in Graves' hyperthyroidism and ophthalmopathy.

The material was peripheral blood mononuclear cells (PBMCs), obtained at new diagnosis, from a patient treated with antithyroid drugs. This rearrangement joins TRBV7-9 to TRBJ1-1; tentatively, D is TRBD1 (5 bases). The TCR comes from a man aged 35 to 55 with Graves disease. The CDR3 sequence is CASSLSQGGTEAFF. The CDR3 nucleotides read TGTGCCAGCAGCTTAAGTCAGGGCGGGACTGAAGCTTTCTTT.